These 9 T cell receptor beta chains originate from one sample sequenced in a study of T cell responses to AZD1222 COVID-19 vaccine. Assay: immunoSEQ multiplex PCR; the TCRdb copy retains only in-frame clones and omits some. This repertoire comprises more than 110,000 clones; its ten largest clones make up around 2.4%. The sample was peripheral blood. The receptors here all came from an adult in good health.

The V gene is TRBV28, the J gene TRBJ1-4, with TRBD1 identical over 7 bases. Germline trimming cut 6 bases from V and 0 bases from J; bases unmatched to any gene: 13. CDR1 and CDR2 from the germline V gene are MDHEN and SYDVKM. This CDR3 is 18 amino acids long. CDR3 nucleotide sequence: TGTGCCAGCAGCCTAGAGGGGGCAGTAGACACAACTAATGAAAAACTGTTTTTT. It specifies CASSLEGAVDTTNEKLFF.

The J gene is TRBJ1-3, the V gene TRBV5-5; D unclear. The V gene lost 0 bases and the J gene lost 0 bases, with 7 bases spanning the gap. The CDR3 is 15 amino acids. CDR1 is SGHKS and CDR2 is YYEKEE in the germline V gene (reference sequence). The CDR3 coding sequence is TGTGCCAGCAGCTTGGTTCCGAGCTCTGGAAACACCATATATTTT. As protein: CASSLVPSSGNTIYF.

V gene TRBV11-3 combines with J gene TRBJ1-1; D not resolved. Germline V gives CDR1 SGHNT, CDR2 YENEEA. V lost 2 bases to trimming and J lost 5 bases, with 9 bases between them. This CDR3 has 13 residues. In DNA form, the CDR3 reads TGTGCCAGCAGCTTAATGAGGAGTACTGAAGCTTTCTTT. Amino acids: CASSLMRSTEAFF.

This rearrangement joins TRBV30 to TRBJ2-2; D call uncertain. The CDR3 contains 12 residues. V gave up 5 bases and J gave up 4 bases, with 8 bases separating them. Germline loops: CDR1 GTSNPN, CDR2 SVGIG (reference sequence). The CDR3 is CAWPSLTGELFF. The CDR3, as DNA: TGTGCCTGGCCTAGTCTCACCGGGGAGCTGTTTTTT.

The chain has TRBV7-5 and TRBJ1-2; TRBD1 is the table's D call and was not checked against the DNA. TRBV7-5 is an annotated pseudogene. The CDR3 covers 16 residues. DNA of the CDR3: TGTGCCAGAAGCATTCAGGGGCCCCCCACCCGATCTGGCTACACCTTC. Translated: CARSIQGPPTRSGYTF.

The chain employs TRBV2 and TRBJ1-1, with 8 bases fitting TRBD1. The length of the CDR3 is 17 residues. The V segment lost 4 bases and the J segment 0 bases; nucleotides outside the gene matches: 10. CDR1 is SNHLY, CDR2 FYNNEI, per germline. CDR3 nucleotides: TGTGCCAGCAGTGTGAGAGGCAGGGGGCAGATGAACACTGAAGCTTTCTTT. Amino acids: CASSVRGRGQMNTEAFF.

This chain connects TRBV4-1 to TRBJ1-1, with 9 bases fitting TRBD1. Germline V gene sequence: CDR1 MGHRA, CDR2 YSYEKL. CDR3 size: 17 residues. Trimming removed 1 base from V and 2 bases from J; junction bases left unmatched: 8. The CDR3 loop is CASSQAHLGQGNTEAFF. In nucleotides, the CDR3 is TGCGCCAGCAGCCAAGCCCACCTGGGACAGGGCAACACTGAAGCTTTCTTT.

J is TRBJ1-1 and V is TRBV12-5; D is ambiguous. This CDR3 comprises 11 residues. Trimming removed 6 bases at V and 9 bases at J, with 11 bases between. Germline V lookup: CDR1 LGHNT, CDR2 FRNRAP. The CDR3 sequence is CASGPEQKAFF. The CDR3, as DNA: TGTGCTAGTGGCCCCGAGCAAAAAGCTTTCTTT.

V and J are TRBV5-1 and TRBJ2-2, with D maybe TRBD2 (6 bases). Germline V CDR1 and CDR2: SGHRS, YFSETQ. The V end lost 1 base, the J end lost 1 base, and 17 bases lay between the germline ends. This CDR3 is 18 amino acids long. The CDR3 DNA reads TGCGCCAGCAGCTTGAGGCCCCCTTTAGCGGAGAACACCGGGGAGCTGTTTTTT. Protein product: CASSLRPPLAENTGELFF.